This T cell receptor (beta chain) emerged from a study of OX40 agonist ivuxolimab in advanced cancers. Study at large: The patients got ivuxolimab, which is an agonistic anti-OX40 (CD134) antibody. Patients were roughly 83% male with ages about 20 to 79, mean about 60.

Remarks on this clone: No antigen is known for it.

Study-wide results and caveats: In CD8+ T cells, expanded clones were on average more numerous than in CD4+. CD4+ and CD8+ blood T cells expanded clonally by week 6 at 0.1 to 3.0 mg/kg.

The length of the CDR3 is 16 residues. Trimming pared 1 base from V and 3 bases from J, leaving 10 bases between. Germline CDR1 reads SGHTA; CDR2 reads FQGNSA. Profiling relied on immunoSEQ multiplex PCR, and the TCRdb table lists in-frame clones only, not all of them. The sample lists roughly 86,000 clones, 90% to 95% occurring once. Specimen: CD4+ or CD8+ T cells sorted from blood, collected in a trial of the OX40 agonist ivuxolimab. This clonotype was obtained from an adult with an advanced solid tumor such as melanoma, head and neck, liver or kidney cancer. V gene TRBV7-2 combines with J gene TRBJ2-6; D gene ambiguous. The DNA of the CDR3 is TGTGCCAGCAGCTTAGTGGCAGGTAGTGGGGCCAACGTCCTGACTTTC. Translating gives CASSLVAGSGANVLTF.